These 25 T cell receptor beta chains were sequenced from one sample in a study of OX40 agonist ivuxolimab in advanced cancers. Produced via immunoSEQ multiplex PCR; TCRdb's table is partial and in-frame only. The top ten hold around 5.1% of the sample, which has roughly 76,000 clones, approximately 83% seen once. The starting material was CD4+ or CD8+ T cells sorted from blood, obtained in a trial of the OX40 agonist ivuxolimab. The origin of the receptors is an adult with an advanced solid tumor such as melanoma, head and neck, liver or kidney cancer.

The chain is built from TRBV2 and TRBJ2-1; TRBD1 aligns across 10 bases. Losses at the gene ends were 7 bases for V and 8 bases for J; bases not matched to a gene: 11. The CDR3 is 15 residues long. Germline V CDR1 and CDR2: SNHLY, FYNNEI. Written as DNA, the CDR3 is TGTGCCAGCAAGGGGGACAGGGGCGTTTCGGATGAGCAGTTCTTC. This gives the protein CASKGDRGVSDEQFF.

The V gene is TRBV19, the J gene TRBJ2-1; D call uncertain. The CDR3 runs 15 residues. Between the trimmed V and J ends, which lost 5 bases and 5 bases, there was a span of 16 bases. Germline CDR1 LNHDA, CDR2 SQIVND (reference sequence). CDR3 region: CASSPTRRVDNEQFF. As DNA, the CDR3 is TGTGCCAGTAGTCCGACCCGAAGAGTGGACAATGAGCAGTTCTTC. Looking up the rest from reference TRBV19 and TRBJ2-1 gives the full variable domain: DGGITQSPKYLFRKEGQNVTLSCEQNLNHDAMYWYRQDPGQGLRLIYYSQIVNDFQKGDIAEGYSVSREKKESFPLTVTSAQKNPTAFYLCASSPTRRVDNEQFFGPGTRLTVL.

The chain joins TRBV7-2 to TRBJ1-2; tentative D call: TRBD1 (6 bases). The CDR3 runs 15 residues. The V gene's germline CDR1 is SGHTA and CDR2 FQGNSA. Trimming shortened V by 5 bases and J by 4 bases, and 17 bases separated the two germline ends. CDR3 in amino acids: CASSPSGGAGYGYTF. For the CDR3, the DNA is TGTGCCAGCAGCCCCTCGGGGGGGGCGGGCTATGGCTACACCTTC.

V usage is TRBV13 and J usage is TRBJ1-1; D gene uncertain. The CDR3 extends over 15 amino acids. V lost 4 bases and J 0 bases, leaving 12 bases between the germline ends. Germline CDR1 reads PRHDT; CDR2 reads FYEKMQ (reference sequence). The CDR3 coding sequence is TGTGCCAGCAGCTGGAGGAGCCACATGAACACTGAAGCTTTCTTT. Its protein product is CASSWRSHMNTEAFF.

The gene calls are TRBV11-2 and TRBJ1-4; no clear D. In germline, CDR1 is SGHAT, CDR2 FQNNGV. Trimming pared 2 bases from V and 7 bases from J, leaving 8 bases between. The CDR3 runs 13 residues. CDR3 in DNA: TGTGCCAGCAGCTTATACTCTACTGAAAAACTGTTTTTT. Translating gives CASSLYSTEKLFF. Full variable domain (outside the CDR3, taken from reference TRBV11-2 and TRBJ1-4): EAGVAQSPRYKIIEKRQSVAFWCNPISGHATLYWYQQILGQGPKLLIQFQNNGVVDDSQLPKDRFSAERLKGVDSTLKIQPAKLEDSAVYLCASSLYSTEKLFFGSGTQLSVL.

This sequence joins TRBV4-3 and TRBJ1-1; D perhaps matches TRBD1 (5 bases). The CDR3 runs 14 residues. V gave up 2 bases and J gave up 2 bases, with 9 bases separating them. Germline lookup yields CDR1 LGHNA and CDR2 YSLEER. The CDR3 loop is CASSQPGSNTEAFF. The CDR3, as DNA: TGCGCCAGCAGCCAACCAGGGAGTAACACTGAAGCTTTCTTT.

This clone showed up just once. CDR3 DNA: TGTGCCACCTGGCGGGGGGGTAACACCGGGGAGCTGTTTTTT. Amino acid sequence: CATWRGGNTGELFF. V usage is TRBV15 and J usage is TRBJ2-2; the match to TRBD2 covers 9 bases. Germline values: CDR1 LNHNV, CDR2 YYDKDF (reference sequence). There are 14 residues in the CDR3. The V gene end was trimmed by 8 bases and the J gene end by 2 bases; junction bases not matched to a gene: 3.

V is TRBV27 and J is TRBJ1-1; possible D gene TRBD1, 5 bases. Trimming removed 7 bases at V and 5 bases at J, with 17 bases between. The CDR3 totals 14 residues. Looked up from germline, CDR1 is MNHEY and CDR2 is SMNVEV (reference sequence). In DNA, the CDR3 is TGTGCCAGCACGAGATTCGGGGGAGTTACTGAAGCTTTCTTT. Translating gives CASTRFGGVTEAFF.

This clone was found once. In DNA, the CDR3 is TGTGCCAGCAGGCCTCCCCTTAGCAGTTACGAGCAGTACTTC. This translates into CASRPPLSSYEQYF. The rearrangement joins TRBV6-5 to TRBJ2-7; no reliable D call. Trimming left V 6 bases short and J 4 bases short, with 16 bases between. The germline V gene encodes CDR1 MNHEY and CDR2 SVGAGI. The CDR3 totals 14 residues.

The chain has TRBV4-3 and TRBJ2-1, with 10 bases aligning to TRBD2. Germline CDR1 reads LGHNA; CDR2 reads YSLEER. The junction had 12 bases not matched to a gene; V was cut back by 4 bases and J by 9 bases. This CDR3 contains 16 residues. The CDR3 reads CASSRRIGTSVGEQFF. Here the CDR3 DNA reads TGCGCCAGCAGCCGCAGGATTGGGACTAGCGTAGGTGAGCAGTTCTTC.

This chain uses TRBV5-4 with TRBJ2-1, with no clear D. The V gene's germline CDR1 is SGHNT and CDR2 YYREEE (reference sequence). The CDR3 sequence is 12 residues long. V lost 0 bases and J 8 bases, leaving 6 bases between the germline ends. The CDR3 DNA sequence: TGTGCCAGCAGCTTGGGGGTGGATGAGCAGTTCTTC. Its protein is CASSLGVDEQFF. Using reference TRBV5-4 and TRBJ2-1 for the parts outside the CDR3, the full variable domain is ETGVTQSPTHLIKTRGQQVTLRCSSQSGHNTVSWYQQALGQGPQFIFQYYREEENGRGNFPPRFSGLQFPNYSSELNVNALELDDSALYLCASSLGVDEQFFGPGTRLTVL.

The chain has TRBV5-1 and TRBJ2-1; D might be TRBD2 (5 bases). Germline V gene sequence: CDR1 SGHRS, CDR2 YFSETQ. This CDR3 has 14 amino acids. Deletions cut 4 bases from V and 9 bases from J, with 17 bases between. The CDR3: CASSPGWGDGEQFF. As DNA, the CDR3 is TGCGCCAGCAGCCCGGGCTGGGGAGACGGTGAGCAGTTCTTC.

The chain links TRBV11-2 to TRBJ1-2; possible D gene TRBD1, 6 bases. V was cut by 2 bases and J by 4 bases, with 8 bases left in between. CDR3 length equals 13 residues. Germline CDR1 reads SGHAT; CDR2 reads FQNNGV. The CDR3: CASSLSRGYGYTF. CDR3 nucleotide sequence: TGTGCCAGCAGCTTAAGCAGGGGCTATGGCTACACCTTC. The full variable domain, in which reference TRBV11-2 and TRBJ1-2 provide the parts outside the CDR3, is EAGVAQSPRYKIIEKRQSVAFWCNPISGHATLYWYQQILGQGPKLLIQFQNNGVVDDSQLPKDRFSAERLKGVDSTLKIQPAKLEDSAVYLCASSLSRGYGYTFGSGTRLTVV.

The CDR3 DNA follows: TGCAGCGTTGAAGGTGACAGCCAAGAGACCCAGTACTTC. This sequence encodes CSVEGDSQETQYF. V and J are TRBV29-1 and TRBJ2-5; maybe TRBD1 (5 bases). V was clipped by 1 base and J by 1 base, with 7 bases between them. Per germline, CDR1 SQVTM and CDR2 ANQGSEA. There are 13 residues in the CDR3.

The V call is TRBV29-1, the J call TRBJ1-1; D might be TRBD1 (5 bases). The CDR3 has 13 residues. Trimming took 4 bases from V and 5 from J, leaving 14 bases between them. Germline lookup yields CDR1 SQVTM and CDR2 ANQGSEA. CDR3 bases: TGCAGCGTTGGAGGGGAGTGGCGGACTGAAGCTTTCTTT. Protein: CSVGGEWRTEAFF.

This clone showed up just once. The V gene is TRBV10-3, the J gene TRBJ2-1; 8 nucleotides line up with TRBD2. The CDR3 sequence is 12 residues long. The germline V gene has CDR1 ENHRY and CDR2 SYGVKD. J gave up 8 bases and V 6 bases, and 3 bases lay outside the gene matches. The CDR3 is CAIRREADEQFF. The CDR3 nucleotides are TGTGCCATCAGGCGGGAGGCCGATGAGCAGTTCTTC.

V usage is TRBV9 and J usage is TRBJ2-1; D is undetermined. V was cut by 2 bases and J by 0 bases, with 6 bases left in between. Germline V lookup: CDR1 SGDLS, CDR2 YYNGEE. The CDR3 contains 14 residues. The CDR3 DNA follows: TGTGCCAGCAGCGTGGGCAGCTCCTACAATGAGCAGTTCTTC. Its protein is CASSVGSSYNEQFF.

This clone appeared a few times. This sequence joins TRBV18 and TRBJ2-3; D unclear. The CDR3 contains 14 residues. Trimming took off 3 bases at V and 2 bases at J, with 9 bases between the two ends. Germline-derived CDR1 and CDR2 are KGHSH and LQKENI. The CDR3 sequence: CASSPLPVTDTQYF. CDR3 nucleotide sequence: TGTGCCAGCTCACCTCTGCCAGTCACAGATACGCAGTATTTT.

The CDR3 nucleotides are TGTGCCAGCAGCACGAGGGGGCCTCGGGAGACCCAGTACTTC. It codes for CASSTRGPRETQYF. V and J are TRBV7-2 and TRBJ2-5, with 7 nucleotides matching TRBD1. Germline V gene lookup returns CDR1 SGHTA and CDR2 FQGNSA. CDR3 length: 14 amino acids. The V segment lost 5 bases and the J segment 5 bases; nucleotides outside the gene matches: 8.

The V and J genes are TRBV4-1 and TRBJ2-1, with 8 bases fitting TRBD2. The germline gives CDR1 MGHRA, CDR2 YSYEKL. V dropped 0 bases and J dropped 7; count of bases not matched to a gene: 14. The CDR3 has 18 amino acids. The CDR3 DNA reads TGCGCCAGCAGCCAAGAGAAGGCCGGACTAGCCGCGATGAATGAGCAGTTCTTC. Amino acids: CASSQEKAGLAAMNEQFF.

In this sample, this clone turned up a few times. The CDR3 DNA is TGTGCCAGCAGCTTTTTTAGGACGGACAATCAGCCCCAGCATTTT. Translation: CASSFFRTDNQPQHF. The J gene is TRBJ1-5, the V gene TRBV5-6; D unresolved. V lost 2 bases and J 3 bases, leaving 12 bases between the germline ends. This CDR3 comprises 15 residues. Germline V CDR1 and CDR2: SGHDT, YYEEEE.

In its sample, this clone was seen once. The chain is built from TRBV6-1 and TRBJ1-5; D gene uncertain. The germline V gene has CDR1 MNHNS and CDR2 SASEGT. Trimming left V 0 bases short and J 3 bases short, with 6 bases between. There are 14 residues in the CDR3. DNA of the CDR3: TGTGCCAGCAGTGAAGCCTACCACAATCAGCCCCAGCATTTT. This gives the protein CASSEAYHNQPQHF.

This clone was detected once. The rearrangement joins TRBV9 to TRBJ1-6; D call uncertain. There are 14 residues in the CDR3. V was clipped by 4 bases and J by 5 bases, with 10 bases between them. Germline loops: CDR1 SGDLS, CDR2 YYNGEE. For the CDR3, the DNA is TGTGCCAGCAGCACGGACGGTAATAATTCACCCCTCCACTTT. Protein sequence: CASSTDGNNSPLHF.

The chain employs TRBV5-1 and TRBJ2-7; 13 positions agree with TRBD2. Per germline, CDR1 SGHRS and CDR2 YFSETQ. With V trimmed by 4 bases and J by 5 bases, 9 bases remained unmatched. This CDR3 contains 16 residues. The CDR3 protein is CASSPPLAGGHHEQYF. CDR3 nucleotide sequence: TGCGCCAGCAGCCCACCACTAGCGGGAGGGCACCACGAGCAGTACTTC.

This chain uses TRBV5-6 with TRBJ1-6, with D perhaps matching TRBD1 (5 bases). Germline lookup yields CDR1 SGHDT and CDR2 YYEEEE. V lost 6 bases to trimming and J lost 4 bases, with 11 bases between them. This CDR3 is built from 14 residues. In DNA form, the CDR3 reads TGTGCCAGCACCCCGAGGGGTTATAATTCACCCCTCCACTTT. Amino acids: CASTPRGYNSPLHF.